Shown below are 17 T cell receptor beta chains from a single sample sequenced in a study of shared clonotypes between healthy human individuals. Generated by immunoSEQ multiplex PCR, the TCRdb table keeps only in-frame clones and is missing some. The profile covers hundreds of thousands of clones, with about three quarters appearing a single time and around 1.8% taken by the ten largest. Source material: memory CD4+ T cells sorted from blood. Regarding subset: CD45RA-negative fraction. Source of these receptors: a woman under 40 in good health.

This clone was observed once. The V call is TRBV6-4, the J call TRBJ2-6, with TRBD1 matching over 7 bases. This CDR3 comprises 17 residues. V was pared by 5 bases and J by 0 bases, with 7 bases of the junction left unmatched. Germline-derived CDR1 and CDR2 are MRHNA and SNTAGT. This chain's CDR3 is CASSRQGVGSGANVLTF. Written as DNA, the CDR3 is TGTGCCAGCAGTCGGCAGGGGGTCGGCTCTGGGGCCAACGTCCTGACTTTC.

DNA for the CDR3: TGTGCCAGCACCCGGGACAGGGAAGAGACCCAGTACTTC. Its translation: CASTRDREETQYF. V gene TRBV2 combines with J gene TRBJ2-5, with 9 bases lining up with TRBD1. The CDR3 sequence is 13 residues long. CDR1 and CDR2 (germline): SNHLY, FYNNEI. The junction had 3 bases not matched to a gene; V was cut back by 7 bases and J by 3 bases.

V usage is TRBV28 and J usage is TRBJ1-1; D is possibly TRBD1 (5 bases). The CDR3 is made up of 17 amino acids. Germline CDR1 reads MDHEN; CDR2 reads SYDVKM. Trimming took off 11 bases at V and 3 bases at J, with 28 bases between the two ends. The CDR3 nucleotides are TGTGCCTCGGGGGGAGGGAATCGATGGTGGTTGGACACTGAAGCTTTCTTT. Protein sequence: CASGGGNRWWLDTEAFF.

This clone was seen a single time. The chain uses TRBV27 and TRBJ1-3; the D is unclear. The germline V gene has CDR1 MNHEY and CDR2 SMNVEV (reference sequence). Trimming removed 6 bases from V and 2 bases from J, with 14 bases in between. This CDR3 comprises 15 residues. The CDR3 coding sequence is TGTGCCAGCAGCCTCAAAGTCCGGGCTGGAAACACCATATATTTT. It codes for CASSLKVRAGNTIYF.

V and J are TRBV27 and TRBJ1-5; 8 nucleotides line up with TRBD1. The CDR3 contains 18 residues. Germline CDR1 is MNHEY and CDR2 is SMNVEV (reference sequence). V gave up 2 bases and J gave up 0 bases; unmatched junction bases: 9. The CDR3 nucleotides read TGTGCCAGCAGTTTAAAGGGCCCAGGGGGCTTTAGCAATCAGCCCCAGCATTTT. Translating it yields CASSLKGPGGFSNQPQHF.

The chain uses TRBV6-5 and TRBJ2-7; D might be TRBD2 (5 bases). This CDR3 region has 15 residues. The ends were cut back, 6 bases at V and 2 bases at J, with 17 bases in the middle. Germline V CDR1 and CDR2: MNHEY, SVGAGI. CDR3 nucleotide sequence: TGTGCCAGCAGCACCCGGGCTGGGAGCGCCTACGAGCAGTACTTC. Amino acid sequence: CASSTRAGSAYEQYF.

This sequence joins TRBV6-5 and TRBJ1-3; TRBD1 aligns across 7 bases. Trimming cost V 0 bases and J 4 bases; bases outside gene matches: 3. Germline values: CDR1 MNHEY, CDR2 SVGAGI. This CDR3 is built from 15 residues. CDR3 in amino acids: CASSYSRTGGNTIYF. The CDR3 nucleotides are TGTGCCAGCAGTTACTCCCGGACAGGAGGAAACACCATATATTTT.

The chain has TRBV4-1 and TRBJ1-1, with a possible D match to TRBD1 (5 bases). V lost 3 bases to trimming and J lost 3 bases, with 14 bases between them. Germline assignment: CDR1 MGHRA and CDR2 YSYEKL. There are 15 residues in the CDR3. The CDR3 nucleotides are TGCGCCAGCAGCCAGACGGGGACCCGAGACACTGAAGCTTTCTTT. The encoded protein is CASSQTGTRDTEAFF.

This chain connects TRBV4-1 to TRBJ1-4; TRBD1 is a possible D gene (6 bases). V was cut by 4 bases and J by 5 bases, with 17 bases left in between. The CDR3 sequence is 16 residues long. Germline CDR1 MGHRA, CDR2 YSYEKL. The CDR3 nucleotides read TGCGCCAGCAGCCCCTCACAGGGAGTCATAAATGAAAAACTGTTTTTT. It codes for CASSPSQGVINEKLFF.

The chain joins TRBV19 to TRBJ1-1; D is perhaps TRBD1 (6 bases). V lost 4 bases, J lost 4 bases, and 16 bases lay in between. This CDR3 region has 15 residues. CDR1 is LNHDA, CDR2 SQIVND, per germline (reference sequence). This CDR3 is CASSKRDKGGTEAFF. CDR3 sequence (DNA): TGTGCCAGTAGTAAGCGGGACAAAGGAGGCACTGAAGCTTTCTTT.

The CDR3 is CASSQDTGTYEGYGYTF. CDR3 DNA sequence: TGCGCCAGCAGCCAAGATACCGGGACCTACGAAGGCTATGGCTACACCTTC. The rearrangement joins TRBV4-1 to TRBJ1-2; a weak D match, TRBD1 (5 bases). CDR3 length: 17 residues. V shed 0 bases and J shed 4 bases, with 18 bases lying between them. Germline V CDR1 and CDR2: MGHRA, YSYEKL.

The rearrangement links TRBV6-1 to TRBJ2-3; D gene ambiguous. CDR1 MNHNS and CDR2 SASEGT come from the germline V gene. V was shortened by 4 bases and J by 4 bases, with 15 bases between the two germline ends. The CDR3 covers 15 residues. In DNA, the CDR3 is TGTGCCAGCAGTGTAACGTGGGATAGATCAGATACGCAGTATTTT. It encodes CASSVTWDRSDTQYF.

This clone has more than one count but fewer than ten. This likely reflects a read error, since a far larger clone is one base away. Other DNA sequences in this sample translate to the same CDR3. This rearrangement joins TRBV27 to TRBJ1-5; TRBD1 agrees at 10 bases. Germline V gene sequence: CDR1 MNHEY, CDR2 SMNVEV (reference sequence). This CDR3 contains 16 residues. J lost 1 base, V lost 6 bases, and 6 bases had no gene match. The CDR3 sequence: CASRPWGQGSNQPQHF. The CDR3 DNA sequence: TGTGCCAGCAGGCCTTGGGGACAGGGGAGCAATCAGCCCCAGCATTTT.

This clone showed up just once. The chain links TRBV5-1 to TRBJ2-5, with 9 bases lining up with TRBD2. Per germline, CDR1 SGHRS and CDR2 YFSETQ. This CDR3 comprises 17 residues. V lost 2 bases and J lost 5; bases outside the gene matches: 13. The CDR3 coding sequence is TGCGCCAGCAGCTTTGTCCTCGATAGCGGGAGAGTGGAGACCCAGTACTTC. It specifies CASSFVLDSGRVETQYF. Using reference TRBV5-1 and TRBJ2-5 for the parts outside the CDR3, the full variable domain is KAGVTQTPRYLIKTRGQQVTLSCSPISGHRSVSWYQQTPGQGLQFLFEYFSETQRNKGNFPGRFSGRQFSNSRSEMNVSTLELGDSALYLCASSFVLDSGRVETQYFGPGTRLLVL.

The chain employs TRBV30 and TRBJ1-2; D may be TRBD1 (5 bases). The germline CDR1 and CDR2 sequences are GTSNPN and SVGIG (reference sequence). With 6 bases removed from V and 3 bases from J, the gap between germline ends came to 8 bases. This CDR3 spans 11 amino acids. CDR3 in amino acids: CACGQYYGYTF. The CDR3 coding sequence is TGTGCCTGCGGACAATACTATGGCTACACCTTC.

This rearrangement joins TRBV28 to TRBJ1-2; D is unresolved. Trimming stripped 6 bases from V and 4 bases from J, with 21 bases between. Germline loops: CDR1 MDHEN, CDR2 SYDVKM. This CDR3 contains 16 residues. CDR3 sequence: CASRPTGLVPSYGYTF. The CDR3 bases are TGTGCCAGCAGACCTACGGGGTTAGTCCCCTCCTATGGCTACACCTTC.

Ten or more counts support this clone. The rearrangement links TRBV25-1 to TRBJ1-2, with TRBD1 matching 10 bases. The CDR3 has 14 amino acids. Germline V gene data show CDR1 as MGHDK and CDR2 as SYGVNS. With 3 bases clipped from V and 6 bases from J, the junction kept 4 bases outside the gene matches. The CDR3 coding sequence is TGTGCCAGCAGTGAGTTCGACAGGGGGCATGGCTACACCTTC. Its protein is CASSEFDRGHGYTF.